One and the same sample provided the 18 T cell receptor beta chains below, sequenced in a study of patients and donors after allogeneic stem cell transplantation. Each CDR3 protein gets one entry after TCRdb re-called the RT-PCR reads with MiXCR. The sample carries under 200,000 distinct CDR3 sequences, 25% to 35% recorded once. The sequencing input was blood, either unsorted or a sorted T cell fraction (not recorded which). Receptors were obtained from a human donor who was either an allogeneic HSCT recipient or a stem cell or donor lymphocyte infusion donor (not recorded which). It is not recorded whose cells these are; they may come from a transplant donor.

This clonotype was observed a few times. The chain joins TRBV4-3 to TRBJ1-4; D not certain. V lost 0 bases and J 5 bases, leaving 7 bases between the germline ends. This CDR3 has 14 residues. CDR1 is LGHNA and CDR2 is YSLEER in the germline V gene. The CDR3 reads CASSQDLGNEKLFF. CDR3 coding DNA: TGCGCCAGCAGCCAAGATCTAGGGAATGAAAAACTGTTTTTT.

The chain joins TRBV5-1 to TRBJ2-7; tentatively, D is TRBD2 (6 bases). V was clipped by 4 bases and J by 8 bases, with 19 bases between them. CDR3 size: 14 residues. CDR1 and CDR2 (germline): SGHRS, YFSETQ. CDR3 DNA: TGCGCCAGCAGCCCTCCGGGACTGCCTCAGAAGCAGTACTTC. Its translation is CASSPPGLPQKQYF.

The chain uses TRBV18 and TRBJ2-7; D is possibly TRBD2 (5 bases). The CDR3 length is 13 residues. The V end lost 5 bases, the J end lost 6 bases, and 14 bases lay between the germline ends. The germline CDR1 and CDR2 sequences are KGHSH and LQKENI. In nucleotides, the CDR3 is TGTGCCAGCTCAAATGGGGAGTTACTCGAGCAGTACTTC. Protein sequence: CASSNGELLEQYF.

This clonotype was seen a few times. The V gene is TRBV5-4, the J gene TRBJ1-1, with a weak D call TRBD1 (5 bases). Trimming cost V 2 bases and J 6 bases, with 11 bases left between them. Germline V gene lookup returns CDR1 SGHNT and CDR2 YYREEE (reference sequence). This CDR3 has 13 amino acids. CDR3 sequence (DNA): TGTGCCAGCAGCTTTGGCAGGGAACCTGAAGCTTTCTTT. This translates into CASSFGREPEAFF.

The chain employs TRBV28 and TRBJ2-1, with D unclear. Germline V gives CDR1 MDHEN, CDR2 SYDVKM. CDR3 length: 15 residues. The V end lost 5 bases, the J end lost 2 bases, and 13 bases lay between the germline ends. The DNA for the CDR3 is TGTGCCAGCAGTGCGGCCCAGCTAACCTACAATGAGCAGTTCTTC. Amino acids: CASSAAQLTYNEQFF.

Of note for this clonotype: One end of the junction fails to match germline, which may point to a read error. V gene TRBV7-2 combines with J gene TRBJ1-5; 8 nucleotides line up with TRBD1. This CDR3 is built from 16 residues. Germline CDR1 SGHTA, CDR2 FQGNSA. The CDR3 DNA is TGTGCCAGCAGCTCTGGGACAGGCTCGGGCAACCAGCCCCAGCATTTT. Its protein is CASSSGTGSGNQPQHF. The complete variable domain, with remaining parts taken from reference TRBV7-2 and TRBJ1-5, reads GAGVSQSPSNKVTEKGKDVELRCDPISGHTALYWYRQSLGQGLEFLIYFQGNSAPDKSGLPSDRFSAERTGGSVSTLTIQRTQQEDSAVYLCASSSGTGSGNQPQHFGDGTRLSIL.

Ten or more counts support this clonotype. The chain uses TRBV28 and TRBJ2-3, with 9 bases fitting TRBD2. The CDR3 runs to 17 residues. CDR1 MDHEN and CDR2 SYDVKM come from the germline V gene. Trimming at V came to 6 bases and at J to 3 bases, leaving 13 bases not matched to a gene. This CDR3 is CASRKRVAGASTDTQYF. The CDR3, as DNA: TGTGCCAGCAGGAAAAGGGTAGCGGGAGCCAGTACAGATACGCAGTATTTT.

The V gene is TRBV6-5, the J gene TRBJ2-7, with D uncertain. Per germline, CDR1 MNHEY and CDR2 SVGAGI. The CDR3 sequence is 15 residues long. V was pared by 0 bases and J by 1 base, with 10 bases between. The CDR3 sequence is CASSYSNQESYEQYF. In DNA, the CDR3 is TGTGCCAGCAGTTACTCGAACCAGGAGTCCTACGAGCAGTACTTC.

This sequence joins TRBV3-2 and TRBJ1-5. TRBV3-2 is a pseudogene segment. The CDR3 has 13 residues. The CDR3 is CASRINCGQPQHF. DNA for the CDR3: TGTGCCAGCAGAATCAACTGCGGTCAGCCCCAGCATTTT.

This clonotype was counted only a few times. This chain uses TRBV12-3 or TRBV12-4 with TRBJ2-7, with a tentative D call TRBD2 (5 bases). V was clipped by 7 bases and J by 7 bases, with 20 bases between them. This CDR3 has 14 amino acids. The CDR3 region is CASIDDSYTGEQYF. Here the CDR3 DNA reads TGTGCCAGCATCGATGACTCATACACGGGGGAGCAGTACTTC.

This clonotype was found many times. The chain combines TRBV5-1 with TRBJ1-5; maybe TRBD1 (5 bases). Per germline, CDR1 SGHRS and CDR2 YFSETQ. CDR3 size: 14 residues. V was cut by 0 bases and J by 8 bases, with 12 bases left in between. As DNA, the CDR3 is TGCGCCAGCAGCTTGGGGGGCCGATCGGAGCCCCAGCATTTT. Its protein product is CASSLGGRSEPQHF.

This clonotype has a handful of counts. This sequence joins TRBV4-3 and TRBJ2-7; tentatively, D is TRBD2 (7 bases). Trimming stripped 0 bases from V and 6 bases from J, with 15 bases between. The CDR3 is 15 amino acids. Germline loops: CDR1 LGHNA, CDR2 YSLEER. CDR3 DNA: TGCGCCAGCAGCCAAGAGGGGGGGCTCAGGGGCGAGCAGTACTTC. Its protein is CASSQEGGLRGEQYF.

This clonotype was counted between two and nine times. The chain carries TRBV12-3 or TRBV12-4 and TRBJ2-7, with D perhaps matching TRBD1 or TRBD2 (6 bases each). V was trimmed by 8 bases and J by 9 bases, leaving 17 bases between them. This CDR3 comprises 12 residues. Here the CDR3 reads CASCRGPAGQYF. In nucleotides, the CDR3 is TGTGCCAGCTGCAGGGGCCCAGCGGGGCAGTACTTC.

V is TRBV4-3 and J is TRBJ2-1, with 10 bases fitting TRBD1. With V trimmed by 4 bases and J by 5 bases, 5 bases remained unmatched. This CDR3 comprises 15 residues. Germline loops: CDR1 LGHNA, CDR2 YSLEER. The CDR3 nucleotides read TGCGCCAGCAGCCCGTACGGGACAGGGGACAATGAGCAGTTCTTC. Its translation: CASSPYGTGDNEQFF.

The chain has TRBV25-1 and TRBJ2-1; D remains ambiguous. The CDR3 is 15 residues long. Trimming removed 0 bases at V and 6 bases at J, with 12 bases between. CDR1 is MGHDK, CDR2 SYGVNS, per germline. The CDR3 protein is CASSEYGPIGNEQFF. CDR3 nucleotides: TGTGCCAGCAGTGAATACGGACCGATCGGCAATGAGCAGTTCTTC. Combining the CDR3 with reference TRBV25-1 and TRBJ2-1 gives the whole variable domain EADIYQTPRYLVIGTGKKITLECSQTMGHDKMYWYQQDPGMELHLIHYSYGVNSTEKGDLSSESTVSRIRTEHFPLTLESARPSHTSQYLCASSEYGPIGNEQFFGPGTRLTVL.

This clonotype was detected a few times. The chain couples TRBV27 to TRBJ1-5; TRBD1 is a possible D gene (6 bases). The CDR3 is 14 amino acids. V lost 6 bases and J lost 5, with 14 bases in between. The germline V gene encodes CDR1 MNHEY and CDR2 SMNVEV (reference sequence). Here the CDR3 reads CASRPQGYYQPQHF. CDR3 DNA: TGTGCCAGCAGACCACAGGGATATTATCAGCCCCAGCATTTT.

Remarks on this clonotype: At one boundary the junction diverges from the germline segment, which might be a read error. V and J are TRBV7-3 and TRBJ2-1; D is unresolved. CDR1 is SGHTA, CDR2 FQGTGA, per germline. The CDR3 spans 12 residues. The DNA of the CDR3 is TGTGCCAGCAGCGTCAGTAGAAATGAGCGGTTCTTC. Amino acids: CASSVSRNERFF.

This clonotype came up a few times. The chain carries TRBV7-2 and TRBJ2-2, with 7 bases fitting TRBD1. From germline, CDR1 is SGHTA and CDR2 FQGNSA. The CDR3 sequence is 14 residues long. Trimming at V came to 2 bases and at J to 7 bases, leaving 4 bases not matched to a gene. CDR3 nucleotide sequence: TGTGCCAGCAGCTTACAACAGGGGCGCGGGGAGCTGTTTTTT. Protein product: CASSLQQGRGELFF.